The clone carrying this TCR beta chain was counted ten times or more. No antigen is known for it. This sample was included in a study of T cell repertoires in cytomegalovirus infection. Regarding the study as a whole: CMV-specific HLA-C-restricted TCR beta clonotypes dominated the ex vivo response.

CDR1 and CDR2 from the germline V gene are SGHVS and FQNEAQ. Trimming removed 5 bases from V and 4 bases from J, with 21 bases in between. This CDR3 contains 17 residues. TCRdb processed the reads anew with MiXCR; each CDR3 protein has one entry. This table has roughly 300,000 distinct CDR3 sequences, more than 8% appearing once. This clonotype originated in a human donor in good health (CMV status not recorded). Some clones in this sample may be carry-over from other donors' samples. The chain is built from TRBV7-8 and TRBJ1-5; a weak D match, TRBD1 (5 bases). The material sequenced was PBMCs. The CDR3 DNA sequence: TGTGCCAGCAGCCCGTCGGTAGGGAGGGGACTTAATCAGCCCCAGCATTTT. Protein sequence: CASSPSVGRGLNQPQHF.